These 18 T cell receptor beta chains were sequenced from one sample in a study of regulatory T cells listed by TCRdb under 2018. The research as a whole found: Enrichment for hydrophobic residues at CDR3 positions 6 and 7 was found in conventional CD4+ T cells from CD3G-deficient patients, suggesting more self-reactive specificities.

Library method: the immunoSEQ multiplex PCR assay. The multiplex PCR relied on 52 forward TRBV primers and 13 reverse TRBJ primers, and amplification bias was corrected through assay-based and computational methods. TCRdb took this table from immuneACCESS and kept in-frame rearrangements with V and J called. Such tables lack part of the clones; where checked against another copy, unresolved V genes explain under half of the gap, and the rest is unexplained. This sample is represented by approximately 37,000 clones; approximately 91% of them were singletons. The top ten constitute around 2.5% of the sample. No cognate antigen is known for these TCRs. Sequencing input: conventional CD4+ T cells sorted from blood. The receptors shown here come from a person aged 18-35 years with CD3G deficiency.

This clone was counted only a few times. The chain uses TRBV7-8 and TRBJ2-1; D uncertain. This CDR3 has 16 residues. From germline, CDR1 is SGHVS and CDR2 FQNEAQ. V was cut by 5 bases and J by 4 bases, with 18 bases left in between. The CDR3 loop is CASSQLTPASYNEQFF. CDR3 coding DNA: TGTGCCAGCAGCCAATTGACCCCCGCCTCTTACAATGAGCAGTTCTTC.

The chain has TRBV7-9 and TRBJ2-5, with TRBD1 matching 8 bases. Germline assignment: CDR1 SEHNR and CDR2 FQNEAQ (reference sequence). The ends lost 5 bases at V and 2 bases at J; junction bases unmatched: 10. The length of the CDR3 is 16 residues. This CDR3 reads CASSRLGTGMQETQYF. The CDR3 DNA reads as TGTGCCAGCAGCCGCCTGGGGACAGGCATGCAAGAGACCCAGTACTTC.

The V gene is TRBV28, the J gene TRBJ1-1, with TRBD1 as a possible D gene (5 bases). V lost 8 bases to trimming and J lost 3 bases, with 10 bases between them. This CDR3 has 12 amino acids. Germline CDR1 MDHEN, CDR2 SYDVKM. CDR3 residues: CASRPGHTEAFF. The CDR3 nucleotides are TGTGCCAGCCGCCCAGGGCACACTGAAGCTTTCTTT.

This clone is a singleton in its sample. The chain is built from TRBV28 and TRBJ2-5; 9 nucleotides agree with TRBD2. The V segment lost 6 bases and the J segment 4 bases; nucleotides outside the gene matches: 9. The CDR3 covers 15 residues. The germline gives CDR1 MDHEN, CDR2 SYDVKM. The CDR3 loop reads CASRIAGVRGETQYF. The DNA of the CDR3 is TGTGCCAGCAGAATAGCGGGAGTTCGGGGAGAGACCCAGTACTTC.

The V gene is TRBV5-1, the J gene TRBJ1-1; D remains unclear. Germline assignment: CDR1 SGHRS and CDR2 YFSETQ. V lost 4 bases to trimming and J lost 1 base, with 8 bases between them. The CDR3 has 13 residues. The CDR3 spells CASSPSGNTEAFF. The CDR3 DNA reads TGCGCCAGCAGCCCCTCGGGGAACACTGAAGCTTTCTTT.

The V and J genes are TRBV7-9 and TRBJ2-1; D perhaps matches TRBD2 (7 bases). The CDR3 has 15 amino acids. Trimming pared 3 bases from V and 9 bases from J, leaving 18 bases between. The germline CDR1 and CDR2 sequences are SEHNR and FQNEAQ (reference sequence). CDR3 coding DNA: TGTGCCAGCAGCTTCCGGGGGGCCGTGGTCGGTGAGCAGTTCTTC. It encodes CASSFRGAVVGEQFF.

In its sample, this clone was seen once. The chain recombines TRBV10-3 with TRBJ2-7, with TRBD1 matching 10 bases. V lost 6 bases, J lost 6 bases, and 8 bases stayed unmatched. The CDR3 is made up of 14 amino acids. Germline V gene lookup returns CDR1 ENHRY and CDR2 SYGVKD. The CDR3 region has the DNA TGTGCCATCAGCCGCGACAGGGGGCAGAGCGAGCAGTACTTC. It encodes CAISRDRGQSEQYF.

The rearrangement joins TRBV28 to TRBJ1-2; weak D call: TRBD1 (6 bases). CDR3 length: 15 amino acids. Germline loops: CDR1 MDHEN, CDR2 SYDVKM. The V end was cut by 3 bases, the J end by 8 bases, with 19 bases between. DNA of the CDR3: TGTGCCAGCAGTTTGGGAGACAGGATGGGAAGAGGCTACACCTTC. Protein sequence: CASSLGDRMGRGYTF.

The rearrangement joins TRBV28 to TRBJ2-7; 8 bases match TRBD2. Trimming removed 4 bases from V and 0 bases from J; junction bases left unmatched: 5. The CDR3 has 15 amino acids. The germline V gene has CDR1 MDHEN and CDR2 SYDVKM. In DNA, the CDR3 is TGTGCCAGCAGTTCCCCGGGAGGGGGCTCCTACGAGCAGTACTTC. Protein product: CASSSPGGGSYEQYF.

The gene calls are TRBV28 and TRBJ1-6; TRBD1 is a possible D gene (5 bases). Germline V gene lookup returns CDR1 MDHEN and CDR2 SYDVKM. CDR3 size: 15 residues. Trimming left V 4 bases short and J 12 bases short, with 19 bases between. The CDR3: CASSSAGTGVGPLHF. CDR3 DNA: TGTGCCAGCAGTTCCGCGGGGACGGGGGTTGGACCCCTCCACTTT.

The rearrangement joins TRBV28 to TRBJ1-5; D is possibly TRBD1 (6 bases). Looked up from germline, CDR1 is MDHEN and CDR2 is SYDVKM. The CDR3 has 16 residues. Trimming removed 3 bases at V and 9 bases at J, with 21 bases between. CDR3 residues: CASSLSRGLPLRPQHF. CDR3 DNA sequence: TGTGCCAGCAGTTTGAGCAGGGGACTTCCTCTGCGGCCCCAGCATTTT.

This chain connects TRBV7-9 to TRBJ2-5; unclear D gene. Germline-derived CDR1 and CDR2 are SEHNR and FQNEAQ (reference sequence). There are 13 residues in the CDR3. V was cut by 5 bases and J by 2 bases, with 9 bases left in between. This CDR3 reads CASSPPRQETQYF. The DNA for the CDR3 is TGTGCCAGCAGCCCCCCGCGGCAAGAGACCCAGTACTTC.

The chain employs TRBV6-6 and TRBJ2-7; 8 bases agree with TRBD1. The V segment lost 6 bases and the J segment 6 bases; nucleotides outside the gene matches: 7. CDR1 is MNHNY and CDR2 is SVGAGI in the germline V gene (reference sequence). The CDR3 loop spans 13 amino acids. Written as DNA, the CDR3 is TGTGCCAGCAGCTACAGGGGGGACGGCGAGCAGTACTTC. Its protein product is CASSYRGDGEQYF.

The chain recombines TRBV18 with TRBJ1-1, with a tentative D call TRBD1 (6 bases). V was clipped by 6 bases and J by 7 bases, with 12 bases between them. In germline, CDR1 is KGHSH, CDR2 LQKENI. This CDR3 has 12 residues. The DNA for the CDR3 is TGTGCCAGCTCCCCCAGGGGCGGTGAAGCTTTCTTT. Its protein product is CASSPRGGEAFF.

This sequence joins TRBV28 and TRBJ2-1, with TRBD1 matching 9 bases. V lost 4 bases to trimming and J lost 7 bases; unmatched junction nucleotides: 8. Germline V gene data show CDR1 as MDHEN and CDR2 as SYDVKM. The CDR3 covers 15 residues. The CDR3 region has the DNA TGTGCCAGCAGTTCCCCGGGACAGGGCCGGAATGAGCAGTTCTTC. Residues: CASSSPGQGRNEQFF.

Comments on this clone: The junction departs from the called germline gene at one end, perhaps through a read error. Other nucleotide sequences in the sample specify the same CDR3. The rearrangement joins TRBV7-2 to TRBJ2-7; 9 bases line up with TRBD1. This CDR3 has 15 residues. The V gene's germline CDR1 is SGHTA and CDR2 FQGNSA. The CDR3 region is CASSLAGTGPYEQYF. CDR3 sequence (DNA): TGTGCCAGCAGCCTAGCCGGGACAGGGCCCTACGAGCAGTACTTC. The full variable domain, in which reference TRBV7-2 and TRBJ2-7 provide the parts outside the CDR3, is GAGVSQSPSNKVTEKGKDVELRCDPISGHTALYWYRQSLGQGLEFLIYFQGNSAPDKSGLPSDRFSAERTGGSVSTLTIQRTQQEDSAVYLCASSLAGTGPYEQYFGPGTRLTVT.

In its sample, this clone ranks as medium-sized (0.01 to 0.1%). This chain connects TRBV6-6 to TRBJ1-6; D is possibly TRBD1 (6 bases). The length of the CDR3 is 14 residues. V lost 2 bases and J lost 8, with 10 bases in between. Germline lookup yields CDR1 MNHNY and CDR2 SVGAGI (reference sequence). CDR3 sequence: CASSYQGSYSPLHF. Written as DNA, the CDR3 is TGTGCCAGCAGTTACCAGGGGTCTTATTCACCCCTCCACTTT.

This clone has just one count. The genes are TRBV18 and TRBJ2-4, with TRBD2 matching 10 bases. This CDR3 is built from 14 residues. CDR1 and CDR2 (germline): KGHSH, LQKENI. V lost 6 bases and J lost 7; bases outside the gene matches: 6. The CDR3 region is CASSSSGSENIQYF. Written as DNA, the CDR3 is TGTGCCAGCTCTTCTAGCGGGAGCGAGAACATTCAGTACTTC.